This T cell receptor (beta chain) was obtained from a study of CD8 T cells in ankylosing spondylitis. General study results and limits: It appeared that ankylosing spondylitis blood was characterized by a TCR beta motif of roughly 8 highly homologous variants.

In TCRdb, the 5' RACE reads were re-called with MiXCR into one record per CDR3 protein. The data show 700,000 or so distinct CDR3 sequences, over 15% seen once. Trimming shortened V by 0 bases and J by 5 bases, and 8 bases separated the two germline ends. This CDR3 is 13 amino acids long. Of note for this clonotype: What it recognizes is unknown.

What was sequenced was blood, either unsorted or a sorted T cell fraction (not recorded which). This chain uses TRBV12-3 or TRBV12-4 with TRBJ2-7; D gene ambiguous. This TCR derives from a male donor with ankylosing spondylitis. The CDR3: CASSLAGFHEQYF. For the CDR3, the DNA is TGTGCCAGCAGTTTAGCGGGATTTCACGAGCAGTACTTC.